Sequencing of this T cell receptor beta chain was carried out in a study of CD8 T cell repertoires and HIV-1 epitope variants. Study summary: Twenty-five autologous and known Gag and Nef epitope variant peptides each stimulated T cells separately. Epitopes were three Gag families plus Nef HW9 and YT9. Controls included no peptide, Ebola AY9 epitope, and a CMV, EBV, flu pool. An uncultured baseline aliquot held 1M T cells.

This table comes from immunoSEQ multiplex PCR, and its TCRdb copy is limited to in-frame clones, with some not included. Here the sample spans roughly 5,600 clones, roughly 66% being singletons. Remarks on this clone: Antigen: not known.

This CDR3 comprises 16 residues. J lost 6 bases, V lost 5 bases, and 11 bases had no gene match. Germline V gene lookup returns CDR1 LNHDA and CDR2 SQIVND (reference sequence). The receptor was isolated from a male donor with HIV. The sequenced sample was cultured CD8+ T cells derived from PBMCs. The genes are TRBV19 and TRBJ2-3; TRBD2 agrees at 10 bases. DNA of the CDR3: TGTGCCAGTAGTCCTCGAGGTAGCGGGGGGATGGATACGCAGTATTTT. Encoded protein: CASSPRGSGGMDTQYF.